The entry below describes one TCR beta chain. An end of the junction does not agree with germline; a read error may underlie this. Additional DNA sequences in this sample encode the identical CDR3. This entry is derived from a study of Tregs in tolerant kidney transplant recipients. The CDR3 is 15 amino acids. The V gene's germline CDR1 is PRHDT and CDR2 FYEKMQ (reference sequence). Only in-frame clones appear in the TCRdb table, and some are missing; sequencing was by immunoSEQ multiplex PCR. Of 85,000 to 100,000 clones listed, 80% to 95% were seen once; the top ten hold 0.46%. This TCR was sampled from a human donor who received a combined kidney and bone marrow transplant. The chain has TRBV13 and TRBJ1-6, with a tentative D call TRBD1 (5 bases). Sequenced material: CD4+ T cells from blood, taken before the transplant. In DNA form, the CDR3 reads TGTGCCAGCAGCAGAACAGGTACCTATAATTCCCCCCTCCACTTT. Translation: CASSRTGTYNSPLHF.